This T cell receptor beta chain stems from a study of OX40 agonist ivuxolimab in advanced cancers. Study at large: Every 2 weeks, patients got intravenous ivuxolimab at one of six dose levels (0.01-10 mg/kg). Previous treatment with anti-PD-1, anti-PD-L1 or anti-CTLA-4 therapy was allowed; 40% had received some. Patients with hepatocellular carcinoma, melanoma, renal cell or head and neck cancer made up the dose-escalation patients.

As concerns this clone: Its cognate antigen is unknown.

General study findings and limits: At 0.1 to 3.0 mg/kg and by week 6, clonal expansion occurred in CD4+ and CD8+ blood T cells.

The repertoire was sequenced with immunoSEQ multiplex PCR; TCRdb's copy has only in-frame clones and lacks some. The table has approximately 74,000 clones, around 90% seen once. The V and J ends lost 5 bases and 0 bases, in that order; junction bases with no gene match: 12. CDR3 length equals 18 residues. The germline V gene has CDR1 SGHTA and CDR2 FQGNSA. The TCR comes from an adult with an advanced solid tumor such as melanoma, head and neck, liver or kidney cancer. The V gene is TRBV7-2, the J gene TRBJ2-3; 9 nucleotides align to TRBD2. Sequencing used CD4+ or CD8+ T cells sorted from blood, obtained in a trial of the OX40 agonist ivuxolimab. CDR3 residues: CASSPESSLAGSTDTQYF. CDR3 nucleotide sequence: TGTGCCAGCAGCCCGGAATCCTCCCTAGCGGGAAGCACAGATACGCAGTATTTT.